These T cell receptor beta chains were read from a single sample in a study of blood T cell repertoires in COVID-19. Produced via immunoSEQ multiplex PCR; TCRdb's table is partial and in-frame only. The table includes tens of thousands of clones, 70% to 80% detected once. Input material: peripheral blood. The receptors stem from a man aged 65-85 years with active or convalescent COVID-19. CDR3s include the opening cysteine and the closing phenylalanine or tryptophan. Each record gives: D gene, J gene, V gene, clone size, CDR3 protein, CDR3 DNA. D genes are given only for firm matches. Rows may omit the clone size; those that give it use once, few, many or a size class.

. TRBJ2-3 TRBV2 . CASSERGYRDTDTQYF TGTGCCAGCAGTGAGCGCGGGTACAGGGACACAGATACGCAGTATTTT
TRBD2 TRBJ2-3 TRBV5-1 . CASSTGLAGPGGQYF TGCGCCAGCAGCACGGGACTAGCGGGCCCGGGAGGGCAGTATTTT
. TRBJ2-2 TRBV19 . CATLRGTGELFF TGTGCCACCTTGAGGGGGACCGGGGAGCTGTTTTTT
TRBD2 TRBJ2-1 TRBV30 . CAWSLAGGLPGEQFF TGTGCCTGGAGTCTAGCGGGGGGGCTTCCTGGTGAGCAGTTCTTC
TRBD2 TRBJ2-3 TRBV2 once CASSATSGGGPDTQYF TGTGCCAGCAGTGCCACTAGCGGCGGGGGGCCAGATACGCAGTATTTT
TRBD1 TRBJ1-6 TRBV27 . CASSGQGPSPLHF TGTGCCAGCAGCGGACAGGGACCTTCACCCCTCCACTTT
TRBD1 TRBJ1-2 TRBV19 . CASSRRQGGVDGYTF TGTGCCAGTAGTAGACGACAGGGTGGAGTTGATGGCTACACCTTC
. TRBJ1-4 TRBV5-1 few CASSLGRDEKLFF TGCGCCAGCAGCTTGGGACGGGATGAAAAACTGTTTTTT
TRBD2 TRBJ2-7 TRBV30 . CASLLAGSPYEQYF TGTGCCAGCCTACTAGCGGGGAGTCCCTACGAGCAGTACTTC
. TRBJ1-4 TRBV5-1 . CASSLRGGATNEKLFF TGCGCCAGCAGCTTGAGAGGGGGTGCAACTAATGAAAAACTGTTTTTT
TRBD1 TRBJ1-4 TRBV6-6 . CASSSRTGGNEKLFF TGTGCCAGCAGCTCCCGGACAGGGGGAAATGAAAAACTGTTTTTT
TRBD2 TRBJ2-3 TRBV2 . CASILRGGADTQYF TGTGCCAGCATTCTTCGGGGGGGAGCAGATACGCAGTATTTT
. TRBJ2-5 TRBV28 . CASSPIQGRQETQYF TGTGCCAGCAGTCCAATACAGGGAAGGCAAGAGACCCAGTACTTC
TRBD2 TRBJ2-1 TRBV9 . CASSATGTSGYNEQFF TGTGCCAGCAGCGCAACCGGGACTAGCGGTTACAATGAGCAGTTCTTC
TRBD1 TRBJ2-7 TRBV7-9 . CASSLVPGGTYEQYF TGTGCCAGCAGCTTAGTACCAGGGGGCACCTACGAGCAGTACTTC
. TRBJ1-4 TRBV2 . CASKGWQFNEKLFF TGTGCCAGCAAGGGGTGGCAGTTTAATGAAAAACTGTTTTTT
. TRBJ2-5 TRBV10-2 . CASRQGYQETQYF TGCGCCAGCAGACAGGGTTACCAAGAGACCCAGTACTTC
. TRBJ1-2 TRBV18 . CASSPPGLTGYGYTF TGTGCCAGCTCACCACCGGGCCTCACCGGCTATGGCTACACCTTC
TRBD1 TRBJ1-5 TRBV19 . CASSLQGAGLGSNQPQHF TGTGCCAGTAGCCTACAGGGGGCCGGGCTGGGTAGCAATCAGCCCCAGCATTTT
. TRBJ1-2 TRBV2 . CASSEGAQNGYTF TGTGCCAGCAGTGAGGGGGCGCAAAATGGCTACACCTTC
TRBD1 TRBJ2-2 TRBV28 . CASSLLDRGAGELFF TGTGCCAGCAGTTTGCTGGACAGGGGAGCCGGGGAGCTGTTTTTT
TRBD1 TRBJ1-6 TRBV6-5 . CASSYRTGGNSPLHF TGTGCCAGCAGTTATCGGACAGGTGGAAATTCACCCCTCCACTTT
. TRBJ2-3 TRBV4-1 . CASSQARLRGADTQYF TGCGCCAGCAGCCAAGCTCGTCTCCGGGGGGCCGATACGCAGTATTTT
TRBD1 TRBJ1-1 TRBV19 . CASSGTGDTEAFF TGTGCCAGTAGTGGGACAGGGGACACTGAAGCTTTCTTT
. TRBJ1-3 TRBV12-3/TRBV12-4 . CASTRDIGNTIYF TGTGCCAGCACCCGGGACATCGGAAACACCATATATTTT
. TRBJ2-4 TRBV25-1 . CASSDPSNIQYF TGTGCCAGCAGTGATCCCTCGAACATTCAGTACTTC
. TRBJ1-2 TRBV4-1 few CASSRPGRYTF TGCGCCAGCAGCCGCCCAGGCCGCTACACCTTC
. TRBJ1-6 TRBV9 . CASSPLGGSLHF TGTGCCAGCAGCCCGCTGGGGGGATCCCTCCACTTT
TRBD2 TRBJ2-1 TRBV2 . CAARGGAYEQFF TGTGCCGCGCGCGGGGGGGCCTATGAGCAGTTCTTC
TRBD1 TRBJ1-2 TRBV19 few CASSPRQGGDSYGYTF TGTGCCAGTAGTCCACGACAGGGGGGCGATAGCTATGGCTACACCTTC
. TRBJ1-1 TRBV19 . CASISRSEAFF TGTGCCAGTATTTCACGGAGTGAAGCTTTCTTT
. TRBJ1-5 TRBV2 . CASSDPGVGQPQHF TGTGCCAGCAGTGACCCAGGGGTAGGGCAGCCCCAGCATTTT
. TRBJ2-5 TRBV18 . CASSIQVSETQYF TGTGCCAGCTCAATACAGGTTTCGGAGACCCAGTACTTC
. TRBJ1-3 TRBV6-5 . CASRPGGGNTIYF TGTGCCAGCAGACCGGGGGGTGGAAACACCATATATTTT
. TRBJ2-5 TRBV4-2 once CASSQQTTKETQYF TGTGCCAGCAGCCAACAGACTACGAAGGAGACCCAGTACTTC
. TRBJ2-3 TRBV7-2 once CASSRGGDTQYF TGTGCCAGCAGCCGAGGGGGAGATACGCAGTATTTT
. TRBJ1-5 TRBV5-4 . CASSPDSNQPQHF TGTGCCAGCAGCCCAGATAGCAATCAGCCCCAGCATTTT
. TRBJ2-6 TRBV30 . CAWSVGSGANVLTF TGTGCCTGGAGTGTCGGCTCTGGGGCCAACGTCCTGACTTTC
. TRBJ2-2 TRBV2 once CASDRTLNTGELFF TGTGCCTCCGACCGGACTCTGAACACCGGGGAGCTGTTTTTT
. TRBJ1-2 TRBV29-1 few CSVDRGNNYGYTF TGCAGCGTTGACCGGGGAAACAACTATGGCTACACCTTC
TRBD2 TRBJ2-7 TRBV3-1/TRBV3-2 . CASSQTSGYEQYF TGTGCCAGCAGCCAGACTAGCGGCTACGAGCAGTACTTC
. TRBJ2-3 TRBV29-1 . CSVGVGLAVGDTQYF TGCAGCGTTGGGGTAGGCTTAGCAGTTGGCGATACGCAGTATTTT
. TRBJ1-3 TRBV2 . CASSVRDTIYF TGTGCCAGCAGTGTGAGGGACACCATATATTTT
. TRBJ2-7 TRBV19 . CASSPFVRSSYEQYF TGTGCCAGTAGTCCTTTCGTGAGGAGCTCCTACGAGCAGTACTTC
. TRBJ1-1 TRBV18 . CASSPRSPAGDTEAFF TGTGCCAGCTCACCACGCTCCCCGGCAGGGGACACTGAAGCTTTCTTT
TRBD2 TRBJ2-1 TRBV3-1/TRBV3-2 . CASSQVAGGQWEQFF TGTGCCAGCAGCCAAGTAGCGGGGGGGCAGTGGGAGCAGTTCTTC
TRBD1 TRBJ2-7 TRBV6-5 . CASQVRQGAGEQYF TGTGCCAGTCAGGTGCGACAGGGGGCGGGCGAGCAGTACTTC
TRBD1 TRBJ1-4 TRBV30 . CAWGRTGEEKLFF TGTGCCTGGGGGCGGACAGGGGAAGAAAAACTGTTTTTT
TRBD2 TRBJ2-3 TRBV6-1 . CASSEMGGARATDTQYF TGTGCCAGCAGTGAAATGGGAGGGGCGCGAGCAACAGATACGCAGTATTTT
. TRBJ2-3 TRBV5-1 . CASSLAGRSSTDTQYF TGCGCCAGCAGCTTGGCCGGCAGGTCTAGCACAGATACGCAGTATTTT
. TRBJ1-6 TRBV2 . CASLAGNNSPLHF TGTGCCAGCCTGGCAGGGAACAATTCACCCCTCCACTTT
. TRBJ2-6 TRBV18 once CASSSLIAGANVLTF TGTGCCAGCTCGTCTTTAATAGCTGGGGCCAACGTCCTGACTTTC
. TRBJ1-2 TRBV30 . CAWSRGNYGYTF TGTGCCTGGAGTCGGGGGAACTATGGCTACACCTTC
TRBD1 TRBJ1-4 TRBV5-1 . CASSPGQATNEKLFF TGCGCCAGCAGCCCGGGACAGGCAACTAATGAAAAACTGTTTTTT
. TRBJ2-7 TRBV4-1 . CASSPGGLSSYEQYF TGCGCCAGCAGCCCAGGCGGACTTAGCTCCTACGAGCAGTACTTC
TRBD1 TRBJ1-1 TRBV28 . CASQGELRTEAFF TGTGCCAGCCAGGGGGAATTACGCACTGAAGCTTTCTTT
TRBD1 TRBJ1-1 TRBV6-5 . CASSQGETGGTEAFF TGTGCCAGCAGTCAGGGTGAAACAGGGGGCACTGAAGCTTTCTTT
TRBD1 TRBJ2-3 TRBV4-1 . CASSQTGGRDTQYF TGCGCCAGCAGCCAAACAGGGGGCAGGGATACGCAGTATTTT
TRBD1 TRBJ1-1 TRBV29-1 . CSVKQGLNTEAFF TGCAGCGTTAAACAGGGGTTGAACACTGAAGCTTTCTTT
TRBD1 TRBJ1-1 TRBV29-1 few CSVAGTGGTEAFF TGCAGCGTTGCCGGGACAGGGGGCACTGAAGCTTTCTTT